Only a few counts were recorded for the clone carrying this T cell receptor (beta chain). Antigen specificity is unknown. There are 15 residues in the CDR3. The ends were cut back, 4 bases at V and 1 base at J, with 14 bases in the middle. The sample comes from a study of T-cell memory formation after mild COVID-19. Study-wide results and caveats: Clones shrinking between day 15 and 85 showed a balanced CD4/CD8 split, and those that grew later tilted toward CD4+. Pre-infection memory contained some responding clones, which suggested that cross-reactive memory had joined.

Constant-segment-primed 5'RACE gave TCR alpha and TCR beta cDNA libraries with sample barcodes and UMIs. TCRdb re-analysed the 5' RACE reads in MiXCR, keeping a single row per CDR3 protein. This table holds under 250,000 distinct CDR3 sequences, roughly 30% found once. The sequence was obtained from an adult woman who had mild COVID-19 (a few samples of this study predate the infection). Cell type and time point are not known. The gene calls are TRBV12-3 or TRBV12-4 and TRBJ2-7; D is perhaps TRBD2 (5 bases). Sequenced sample: PBMCs or a T cell subset sorted from them (not recorded which). As DNA, the CDR3 is TGTGCCAGCAGTTCGCAAGGACTCGCTTCCTACGAGCAGTACTTC. Protein sequence: CASSSQGLASYEQYF.